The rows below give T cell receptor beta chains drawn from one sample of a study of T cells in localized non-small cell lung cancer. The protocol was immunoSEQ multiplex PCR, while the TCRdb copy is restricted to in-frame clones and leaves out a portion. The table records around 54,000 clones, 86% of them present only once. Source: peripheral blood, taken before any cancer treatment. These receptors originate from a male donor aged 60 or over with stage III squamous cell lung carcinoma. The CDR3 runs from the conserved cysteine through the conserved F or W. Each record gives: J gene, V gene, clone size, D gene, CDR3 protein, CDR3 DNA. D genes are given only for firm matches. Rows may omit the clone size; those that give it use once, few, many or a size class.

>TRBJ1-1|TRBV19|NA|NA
CASSISTLGFTEAFF
TGTGCCAGTAGTATTTCGACGTTGGGATTTACTGAAGCTTTCTTT
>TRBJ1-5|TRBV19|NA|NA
CVSRDAGSGNQPQHF
TGTGTCAGTAGGGATGCGGGGTCGGGCAATCAGCCCCAGCATTTT
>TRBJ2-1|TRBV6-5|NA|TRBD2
CATADSGRLYEQFF
TGTGCCACCGCGGATAGCGGGAGACTCTATGAGCAGTTCTTC
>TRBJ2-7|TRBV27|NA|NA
CASRGGGRDEQYF
TGTGCCAGCAGGGGAGGGGGAAGGGACGAGCAGTACTTC
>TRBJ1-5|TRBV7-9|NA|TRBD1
CASSTTGEGNQPQHF
TGTGCCAGCAGCACGACAGGGGAGGGCAATCAGCCCCAGCATTTT
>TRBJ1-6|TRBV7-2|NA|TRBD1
CASRGQVSPLHF
TGTGCCAGCAGAGGACAGGTCTCACCCCTCCACTTT
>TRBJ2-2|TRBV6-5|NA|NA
CASSYSGGNTGELFF
TGTGCCAGCAGTTACTCGGGGGGGAACACCGGGGAGCTGTTTTTT
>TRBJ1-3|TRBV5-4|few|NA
CASSTFGPSGNTIYF
TGTGCCAGCAGCACCTTCGGACCCTCTGGAAACACCATATATTTT
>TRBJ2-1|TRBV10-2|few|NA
CASSAVTDYNEQFF
TGCGCCAGCAGTGCTGTGACGGACTACAATGAGCAGTTCTTC
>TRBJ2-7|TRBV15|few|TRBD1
CATSPGTELYEQYF
TGTGCCACCAGTCCCGGGACAGAACTTTACGAGCAGTACTTC
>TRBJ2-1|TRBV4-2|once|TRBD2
CASSQVPAGYNEQFF
TGTGCCAGCAGCCAAGTCCCAGCGGGATACAATGAGCAGTTCTTC
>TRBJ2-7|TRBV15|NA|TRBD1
CATSRGQGLYEQYF
TGTGCCACCAGCAGAGGACAGGGCCTTTACGAGCAGTACTTC
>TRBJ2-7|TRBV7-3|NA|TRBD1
CASSSATGATYEQYF
TGTGCCAGCAGCTCGGCGACAGGGGCGACCTACGAGCAGTACTTC
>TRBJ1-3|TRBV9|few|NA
CASSGTPGNTIYF
TGTGCCAGCAGCGGGACCCCTGGAAACACCATATATTTT
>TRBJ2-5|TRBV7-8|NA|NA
CASSSLWETQYF
TGTGCCAGCAGCTCCCTTTGGGAGACCCAGTACTTC
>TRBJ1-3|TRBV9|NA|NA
CASSVESSGNTIYF
TGTGCCAGCAGCGTAGAGAGCTCTGGAAACACCATATATTTT
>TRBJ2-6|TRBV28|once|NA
CASSLTRAGANVLTF
TGTGCCAGCAGTTTGACGCGGGCCGGGGCCAACGTCCTGACTTTC
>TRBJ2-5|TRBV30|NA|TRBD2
CAWSAGRAETQYF
TGTGCCTGGAGTGCAGGGAGGGCAGAGACCCAGTACTTC
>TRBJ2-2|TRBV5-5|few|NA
CAGLSGTGELFF
TGTGCCGGACTCTCGGGCACCGGGGAGCTGTTTTTT
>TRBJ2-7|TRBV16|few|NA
CASSLTIQGEQYF
TGTGCCAGCAGTCTGACTATCCAAGGCGAGCAGTACTTC
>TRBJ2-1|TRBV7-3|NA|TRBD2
CASSSEIWGGEQFF
TGTGCCAGCAGCTCCGAAATTTGGGGGGGTGAGCAGTTCTTC
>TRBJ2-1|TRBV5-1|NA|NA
CASRFGTELNEQFF
TGCGCCAGCAGATTCGGGACGGAACTCAATGAGCAGTTCTTC
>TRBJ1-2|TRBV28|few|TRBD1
CASSIQTGGGGYTF
TGTGCCAGCAGTATCCAGACAGGGGGCGGTGGCTACACCTTC
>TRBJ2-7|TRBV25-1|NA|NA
CASSDPGPLSYEQYF
TGTGCCAGCAGTGACCCGGGACCACTTAGCTACGAGCAGTACTTC
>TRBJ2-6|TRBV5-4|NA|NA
CASSLDIYGANVLTF
TGTGCCAGCAGCTTGGACATTTACGGGGCCAACGTCCTGACTTTC
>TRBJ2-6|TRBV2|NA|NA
CASRYGGSGANVLTF
TGTGCCAGCAGATACGGAGGCTCTGGGGCCAACGTCCTGACTTTC
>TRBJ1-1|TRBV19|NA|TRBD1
CASTQGRMNTEAFF
TGTGCCAGTACACAGGGGCGCATGAACACTGAAGCTTTCTTT
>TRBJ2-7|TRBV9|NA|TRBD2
CASSVGLAGPQLSYEQYF
TGTGCCAGCAGCGTCGGACTAGCGGGGCCCCAATTATCCTACGAGCAGTACTTC
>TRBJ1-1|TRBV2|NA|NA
CASRLSGTWTEAFF
TGTGCCAGCAGGCTCTCCGGGACTTGGACTGAAGCTTTCTTT
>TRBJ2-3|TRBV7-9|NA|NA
CASSLGAEVSTDTQYF
TGTGCCAGCAGCTTAGGAGCGGAAGTAAGCACAGATACGCAGTATTTT
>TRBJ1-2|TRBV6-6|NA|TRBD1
CASRAGQGYGYTF
TGTGCCAGCAGAGCGGGACAGGGATATGGCTACACCTTC
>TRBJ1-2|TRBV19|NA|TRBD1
CASSIPTGFGYGYTF
TGTGCCAGTAGTATCCCGACAGGGTTCGGCTATGGCTACACCTTC
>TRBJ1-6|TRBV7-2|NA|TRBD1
CASSLAWTGRSSYNSPLHF
TGTGCCAGCAGCTTAGCGTGGACAGGGCGTAGCTCCTATAATTCACCCCTCCACTTT
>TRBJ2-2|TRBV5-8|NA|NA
CARVGHFPTGELFF
TGTGCCAGAGTGGGGCACTTCCCTACCGGGGAGCTGTTTTTT
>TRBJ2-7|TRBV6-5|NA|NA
CASTTGGAYEQYF
TGTGCCAGCACCACCGGAGGGGCCTACGAGCAGTACTTC
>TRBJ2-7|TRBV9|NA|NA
CASSVSVSSYEQYF
TGTGCCAGCAGCGTGAGTGTGAGCTCCTACGAGCAGTACTTC
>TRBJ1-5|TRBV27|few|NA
CATQTTSGSQPQHF
TGTGCCACGCAAACAACCTCGGGGAGTCAGCCCCAGCATTTT
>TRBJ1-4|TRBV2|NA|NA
CASGREGKKLFF
TGTGCCAGCGGGAGGGAGGGTAAAAAACTGTTTTTT
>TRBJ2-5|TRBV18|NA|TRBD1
CASSPRVGGEETQYF
TGTGCCAGCTCACCACGGGTAGGGGGCGAAGAGACCCAGTACTTC
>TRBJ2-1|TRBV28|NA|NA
CASSYNNEQFF
TGTGCCAGCAGTTATAACAATGAGCAGTTCTTC
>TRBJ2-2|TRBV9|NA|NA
CASSVQTVTGELFF
TGTGCCAGCAGCGTCCAGACAGTCACCGGGGAGCTGTTTTTT
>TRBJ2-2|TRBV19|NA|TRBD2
CASSSKGLAASNTGELFF
TGTGCCAGTAGTTCTAAGGGACTAGCGGCCTCGAACACCGGGGAGCTGTTTTTT
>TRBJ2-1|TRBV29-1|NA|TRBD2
CSDSGRGGEQFF
TGCAGCGATAGCGGGAGGGGGGGTGAGCAGTTCTTC
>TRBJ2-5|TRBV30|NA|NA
CATSENQETQYF
TGTGCCACCTCAGAGAATCAAGAGACCCAGTACTTC
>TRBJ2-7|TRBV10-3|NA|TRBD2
CAMSTSGSYEQYF
TGTGCCATGTCGACTAGCGGGAGCTACGAGCAGTACTTC
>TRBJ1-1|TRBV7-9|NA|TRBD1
CASSPWTGEATEAFF
TGTGCCAGCAGCCCCTGGACAGGAGAGGCGACTGAAGCTTTCTTT
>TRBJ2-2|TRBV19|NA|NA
CASSHRPGELFF
TGTGCCAGTAGTCACAGGCCCGGGGAGCTGTTTTTT
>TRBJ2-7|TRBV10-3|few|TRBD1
CAISGQQGHSYEQYF
TGTGCCATCAGTGGACAACAGGGGCACTCCTACGAGCAGTACTTC